These T cell receptor beta chains were read from a single sample in a study of blood T cell repertoires in COVID-19. TCRdb keeps only in-frame clones here, not all; method: immunoSEQ multiplex PCR. The sample holds about 300,000 clones, approximately 81% seen once. Sequenced sample: PBMCs or T cells enriched from blood (not recorded which). The receptors come from a woman in her 30s who had been exposed to COVID-19. Each CDR3 is given with its conserved first and last residue. A D gene is named only where the DNA matches it firmly. Some rows mark clone size as missing; the rest say once, few, many or name a class of expanded clone.

v_call	d_call	j_call	clone_size	cdr3_aa	cdr3_nt
TRBV28	-	TRBJ1-4	-	CASSLPGRPQKPNVF	TGTGCCAGCAGTTTACCTGGGAGGCCCCAGAAACCAAACGTTTTT
TRBV2	TRBD1	TRBJ1-1	-	CAVVGQENTEAFF	TGTGCCGTAGTGGGACAGGAGAACACTGAAGCTTTCTTT
TRBV6-5	-	TRBJ2-7	-	CASSRLGAEEQYF	TGTGCCAGCAGTCGCCTGGGGGCTGAGGAGCAGTACTTC
TRBV6-1	-	TRBJ2-3	-	CASSEPRGALDTQYF	TGTGCCAGCAGTGAACCCCGGGGGGCGCTAGATACGCAGTATTTT
TRBV27	-	TRBJ1-1	-	CASSLTDTTEAFF	TGTGCCAGCAGTTTAACGGACACTACTGAAGCTTTCTTT
TRBV5-6	-	TRBJ1-2	-	CASSLVAGRGYTF	TGTGCCAGCAGCTTGGTGGCAGGTCGCGGCTACACCTTC
TRBV27	-	TRBJ1-2	-	CASGYLTGSYGYTF	TGTGCCAGCGGTTACCTGACAGGTTCCTATGGCTACACCTTC
TRBV7-9	-	TRBJ1-2	-	CASSSQAGGYTF	TGTGCCAGCAGCTCACAGGCTGGGGGCTACACCTTC
TRBV5-6	-	TRBJ2-2	-	CASSLNKNTGELFF	TGTGCCAGCAGCTTAAACAAGAACACCGGGGAGCTGTTTTTT
TRBV6-6	TRBD2	TRBJ2-7	-	CASSLLAEAYEQYF	TGTGCCAGCAGTTTACTAGCGGAGGCCTACGAGCAGTACTTC
TRBV28	TRBD2	TRBJ2-7	-	CASSLGLAGSSYEQYF	TGTGCCAGCAGTTTGGGTTTAGCGGGCAGTTCCTACGAGCAGTACTTC
TRBV19	TRBD1	TRBJ1-4	-	CATKGQEGEKLFF	TGTGCCACTAAAGGACAGGAAGGCGAAAAACTGTTTTTT
TRBV18	TRBD1	TRBJ1-6	few	CASSRDRPHNSPLHF	TGTGCCAGCTCACGGGACAGACCACATAATTCACCCCTCCACTTT
TRBV27	TRBD2	TRBJ2-5	-	CASSLSRGGTQETQYF	TGTGCCAGCAGTTTAAGTCGGGGGGGGACTCAAGAGACCCAGTACTTC
TRBV2	-	TRBJ2-1	-	CASRPYLAVYNEQFF	TGTGCCAGCAGACCTTATTTAGCCGTCTACAATGAGCAGTTCTTC
TRBV19	TRBD1	TRBJ1-1	-	CASSAGTGANTEAFF	TGTGCCAGTAGCGCCGGGACAGGGGCGAACACTGAAGCTTTCTTT
TRBV6-5	-	TRBJ1-4	-	CASTSATNEKLFF	TGTGCCAGCACGTCAGCAACTAATGAAAAACTGTTTTTT